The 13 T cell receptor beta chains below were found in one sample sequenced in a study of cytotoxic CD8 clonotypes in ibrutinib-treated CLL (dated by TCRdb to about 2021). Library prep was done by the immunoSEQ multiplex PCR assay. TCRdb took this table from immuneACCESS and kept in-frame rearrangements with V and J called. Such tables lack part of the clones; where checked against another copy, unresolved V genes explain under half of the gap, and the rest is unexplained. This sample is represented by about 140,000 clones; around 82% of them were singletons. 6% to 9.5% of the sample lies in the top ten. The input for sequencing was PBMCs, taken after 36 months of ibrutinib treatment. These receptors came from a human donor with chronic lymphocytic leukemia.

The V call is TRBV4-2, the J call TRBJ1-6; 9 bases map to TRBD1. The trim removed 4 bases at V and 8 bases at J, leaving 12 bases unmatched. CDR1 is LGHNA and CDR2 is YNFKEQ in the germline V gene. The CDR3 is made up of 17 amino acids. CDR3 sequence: CASSLDYSGTGYSPLHF. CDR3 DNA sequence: TGTGCCAGCAGCCTCGACTACTCCGGGACAGGGTATTCACCCCTCCACTTT.

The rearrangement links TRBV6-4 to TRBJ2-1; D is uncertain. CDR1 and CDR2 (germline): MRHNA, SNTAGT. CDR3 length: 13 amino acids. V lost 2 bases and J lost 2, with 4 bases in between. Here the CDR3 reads CASSDPPYNEQFF. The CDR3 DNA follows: TGTGCCAGCAGTGACCCACCCTACAATGAGCAGTTCTTC.

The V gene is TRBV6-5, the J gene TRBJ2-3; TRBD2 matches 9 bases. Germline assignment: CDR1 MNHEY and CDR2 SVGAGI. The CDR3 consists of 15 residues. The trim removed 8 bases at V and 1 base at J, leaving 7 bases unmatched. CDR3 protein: CASARGGRGTDTQYF. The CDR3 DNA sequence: TGTGCCAGCGCCCGAGGCGGGAGGGGCACAGATACGCAGTATTTT.

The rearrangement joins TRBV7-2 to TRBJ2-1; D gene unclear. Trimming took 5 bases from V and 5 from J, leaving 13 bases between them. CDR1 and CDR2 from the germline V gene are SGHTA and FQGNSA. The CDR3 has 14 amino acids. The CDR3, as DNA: TGTGCCAGCAGCCAACTTGTGGCTCACAATGAGCAGTTCTTC. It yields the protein CASSQLVAHNEQFF.

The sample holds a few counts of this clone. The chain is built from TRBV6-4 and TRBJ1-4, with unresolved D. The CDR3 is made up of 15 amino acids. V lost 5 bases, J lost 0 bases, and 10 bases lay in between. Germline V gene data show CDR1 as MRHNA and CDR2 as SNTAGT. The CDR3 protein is CASSPEAATNEKLFF. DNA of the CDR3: TGTGCCAGCAGTCCCGAGGCTGCAACTAATGAAAAACTGTTTTTT.

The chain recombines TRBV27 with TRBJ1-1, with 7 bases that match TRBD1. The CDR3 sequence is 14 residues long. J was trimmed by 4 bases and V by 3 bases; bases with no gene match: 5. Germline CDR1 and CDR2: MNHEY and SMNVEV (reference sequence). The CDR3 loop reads CASSFRGRITEAFF. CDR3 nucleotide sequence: TGTGCCAGCAGTTTCAGGGGGAGGATCACTGAAGCTTTCTTT.

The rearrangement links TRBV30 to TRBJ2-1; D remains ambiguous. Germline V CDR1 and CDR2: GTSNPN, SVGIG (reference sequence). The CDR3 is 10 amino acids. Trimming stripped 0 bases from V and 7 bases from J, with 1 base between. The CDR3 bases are TGTGCCTGGAGTGTGAATGAGCAGTTCTTC. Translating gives CAWSVNEQFF.

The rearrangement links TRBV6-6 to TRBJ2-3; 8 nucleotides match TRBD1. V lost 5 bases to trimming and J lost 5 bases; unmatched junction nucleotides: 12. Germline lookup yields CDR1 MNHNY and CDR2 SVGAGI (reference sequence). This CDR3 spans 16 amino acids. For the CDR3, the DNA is TGTGCCAGCAGTCCCTTCCCATCCAGGGGGCAAGATACGCAGTATTTT. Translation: CASSPFPSRGQDTQYF.

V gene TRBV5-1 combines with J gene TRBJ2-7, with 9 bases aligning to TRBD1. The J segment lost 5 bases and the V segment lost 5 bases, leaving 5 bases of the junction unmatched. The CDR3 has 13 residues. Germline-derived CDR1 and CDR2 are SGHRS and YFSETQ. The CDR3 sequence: CASRQGAQDEQYF. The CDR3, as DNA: TGCGCCAGCAGACAGGGGGCTCAGGACGAGCAGTACTTC.

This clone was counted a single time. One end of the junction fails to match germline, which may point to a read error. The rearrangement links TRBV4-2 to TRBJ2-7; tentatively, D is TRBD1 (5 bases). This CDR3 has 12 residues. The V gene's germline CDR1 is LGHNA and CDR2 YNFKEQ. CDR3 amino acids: CASSQAGYGQYF. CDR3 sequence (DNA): TGTGCCAGCAGCCAAGCAGGGTACGGGCAGTACTTC.

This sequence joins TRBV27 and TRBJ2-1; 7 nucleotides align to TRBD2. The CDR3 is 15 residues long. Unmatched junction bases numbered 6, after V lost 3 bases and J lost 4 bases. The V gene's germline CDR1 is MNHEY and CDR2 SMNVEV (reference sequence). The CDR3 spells CASSFGGRGYNEQFF. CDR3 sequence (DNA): TGTGCCAGCAGTTTTGGCGGGAGAGGTTACAATGAGCAGTTCTTC.

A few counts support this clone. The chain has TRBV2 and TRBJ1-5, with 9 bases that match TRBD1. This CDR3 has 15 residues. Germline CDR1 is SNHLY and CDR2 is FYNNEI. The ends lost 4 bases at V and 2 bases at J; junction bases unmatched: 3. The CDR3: CASSGDRVRNQPQHF. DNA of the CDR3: TGTGCCAGCAGTGGGGACAGGGTACGCAATCAGCCCCAGCATTTT.

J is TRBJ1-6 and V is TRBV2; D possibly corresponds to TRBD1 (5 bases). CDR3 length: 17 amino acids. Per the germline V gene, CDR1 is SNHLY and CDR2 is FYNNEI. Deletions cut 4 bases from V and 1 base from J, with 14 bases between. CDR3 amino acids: CASSALGGGSYNSPLHF. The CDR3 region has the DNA TGTGCCAGCAGTGCTCTTGGGGGGGGGTCCTATAATTCACCCCTCCACTTT.